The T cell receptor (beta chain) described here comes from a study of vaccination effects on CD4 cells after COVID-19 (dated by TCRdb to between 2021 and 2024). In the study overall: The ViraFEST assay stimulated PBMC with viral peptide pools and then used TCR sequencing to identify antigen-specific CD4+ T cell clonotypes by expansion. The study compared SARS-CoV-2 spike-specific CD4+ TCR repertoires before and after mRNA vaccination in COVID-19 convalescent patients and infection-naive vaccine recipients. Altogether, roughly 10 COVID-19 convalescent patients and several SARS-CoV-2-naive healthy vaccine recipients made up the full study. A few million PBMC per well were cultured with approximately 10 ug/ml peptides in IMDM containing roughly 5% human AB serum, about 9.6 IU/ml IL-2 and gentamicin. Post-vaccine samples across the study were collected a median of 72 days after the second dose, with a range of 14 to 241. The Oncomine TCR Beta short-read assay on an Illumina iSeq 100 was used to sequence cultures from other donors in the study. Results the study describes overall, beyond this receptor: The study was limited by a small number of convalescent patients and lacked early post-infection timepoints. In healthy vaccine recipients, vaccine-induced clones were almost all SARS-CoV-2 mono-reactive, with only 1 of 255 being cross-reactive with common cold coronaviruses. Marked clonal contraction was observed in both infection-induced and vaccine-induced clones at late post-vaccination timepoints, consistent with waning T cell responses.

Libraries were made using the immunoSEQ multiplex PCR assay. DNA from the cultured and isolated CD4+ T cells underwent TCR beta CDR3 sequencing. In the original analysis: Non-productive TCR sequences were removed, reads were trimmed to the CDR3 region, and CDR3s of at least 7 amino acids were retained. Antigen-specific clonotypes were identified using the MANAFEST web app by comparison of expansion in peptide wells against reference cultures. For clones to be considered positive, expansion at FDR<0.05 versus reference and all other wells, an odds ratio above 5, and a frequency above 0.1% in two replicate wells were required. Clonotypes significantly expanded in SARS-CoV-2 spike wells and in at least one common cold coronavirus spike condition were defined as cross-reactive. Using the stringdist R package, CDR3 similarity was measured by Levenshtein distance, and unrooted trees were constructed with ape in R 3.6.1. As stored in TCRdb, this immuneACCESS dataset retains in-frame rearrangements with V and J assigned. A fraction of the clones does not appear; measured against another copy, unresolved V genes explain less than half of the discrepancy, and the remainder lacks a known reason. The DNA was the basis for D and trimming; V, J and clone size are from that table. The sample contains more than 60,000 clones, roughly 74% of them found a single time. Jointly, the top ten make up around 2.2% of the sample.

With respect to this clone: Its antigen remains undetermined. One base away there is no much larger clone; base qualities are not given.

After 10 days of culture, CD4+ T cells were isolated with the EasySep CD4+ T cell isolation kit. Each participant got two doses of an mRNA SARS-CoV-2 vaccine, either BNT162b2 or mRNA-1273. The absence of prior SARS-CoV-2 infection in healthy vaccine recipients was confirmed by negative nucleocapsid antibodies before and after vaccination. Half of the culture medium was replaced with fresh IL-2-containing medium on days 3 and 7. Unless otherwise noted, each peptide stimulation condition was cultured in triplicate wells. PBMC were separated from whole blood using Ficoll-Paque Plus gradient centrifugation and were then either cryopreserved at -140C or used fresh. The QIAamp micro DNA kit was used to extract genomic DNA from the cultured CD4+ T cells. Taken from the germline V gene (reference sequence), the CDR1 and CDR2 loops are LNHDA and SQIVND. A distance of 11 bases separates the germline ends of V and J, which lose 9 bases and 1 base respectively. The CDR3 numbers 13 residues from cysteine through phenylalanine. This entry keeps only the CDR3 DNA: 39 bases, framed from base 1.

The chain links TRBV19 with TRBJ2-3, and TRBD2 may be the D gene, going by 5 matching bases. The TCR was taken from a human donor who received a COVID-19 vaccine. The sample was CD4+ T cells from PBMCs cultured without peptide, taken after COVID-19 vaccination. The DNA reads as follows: TGTGCCAGCAGACGGACTGGCACAGATACGCAGTATTTT. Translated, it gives CASRRTGTDTQYF.